Below, 2 T cell receptor beta chains from the same sample are listed, as sequenced in a study of blood T cell repertoires in COVID-19. Sequencing was performed with immunoSEQ multiplex PCR; in TCRdb, only in-frame clones are kept and a portion is missing. The repertoire has approximately 91,000 clones, about 76% of them found once; the top ten carry approximately 9.3%. Input material: peripheral blood. These receptor sequences come from an elderly woman with acute or convalescent COVID-19.

This chain links TRBV18 with TRBJ1-1; D ambiguous. The CDR3 spans 15 residues. CDR1 and CDR2 (germline): KGHSH, LQKENI. V lost 0 bases and J lost 2, with 10 bases in between. CDR3 bases: TGTGCCAGCTCACCACCGAGGGTAGGTAACACTGAAGCTTTCTTT. It codes for CASSPPRVGNTEAFF.

The genes are TRBV5-1 and TRBJ1-6; D perhaps matches TRBD1 (6 bases). Trimming took 7 bases from V and 7 from J, leaving 9 bases between them. Germline-derived CDR1 and CDR2 are SGHRS and YFSETQ. The CDR3 contains 12 residues. In DNA form, the CDR3 reads TGCGCCAGCGGGCAGGGGAATTCACCCCTCCACTTT. It specifies CASGQGNSPLHF.